The 30 T cell receptor beta chains reported below all come from one sample, sequenced in a study of cytomegalovirus exposure and HLA in healthy donors. 60 Vbeta and 13 Jbeta primers were used in PCR. Sequencing used immunoSEQ multiplex PCR; TCRdb keeps in-frame clones, though not all of them. Counted here are just over 150,000 clones, around 80% occurring once; the ten biggest clones make up 6.3%. The sequencing sample was made of PBMCs. The receptor source for this set is a male donor in good health and CMV-seropositive.

V usage is TRBV28 and J usage is TRBJ2-7, with 7 bases that match TRBD2. Germline CDR1 and CDR2: MDHEN and SYDVKM. The CDR3 covers 13 residues. CDR3: CVGRAASSYEQYF. DNA for the CDR3: TGTGTGGGGAGGGCGGCGAGCTCCTACGAGCAGTACTTC.

The chain uses TRBV27 and TRBJ1-5; no firm D call. V lost 4 bases and J lost 2, with 9 bases in between. This CDR3 contains 14 residues. Germline V gene data show CDR1 as MNHEY and CDR2 as SMNVEV (reference sequence). Here the CDR3 DNA reads TGTGCCAGCAGTTCACAGCAGGGCAATCAGCCCCAGCATTTT. It specifies CASSSQQGNQPQHF.

V usage is TRBV7-2 and J usage is TRBJ1-1, with TRBD1 matching over 9 bases. The germline CDR1 and CDR2 sequences are SGHTA and FQGNSA. The CDR3 is 15 amino acids. Trimming at V came to 2 bases and at J to 1 base, leaving 2 bases not matched to a gene. DNA of the CDR3: TGTGCCAGCAGCTTAACGGGACAGGGGAACACTGAAGCTTTCTTT. Residues: CASSLTGQGNTEAFF. The full variable domain, completed using reference TRBV7-2 and TRBJ1-1, is GAGVSQSPSNKVTEKGKDVELRCDPISGHTALYWYRQSLGQGLEFLIYFQGNSAPDKSGLPSDRFSAERTGGSVSTLTIQRTQQEDSAVYLCASSLTGQGNTEAFFGQGTRLTVV.

The V call is TRBV28, the J call TRBJ1-1, with D possibly TRBD1 on 5 matching bases. This CDR3 region has 11 residues. V lost 5 bases and J 9 bases, leaving 10 bases between the germline ends. CDR1 MDHEN and CDR2 SYDVKM come from the germline V gene. The CDR3 protein is CASSIGGKAFF. CDR3 nucleotides: TGTGCCAGCAGTATCGGGGGGAAAGCTTTCTTT.

The chain couples TRBV6-5 to TRBJ1-4; possibly TRBD1 for D (5 bases). Trimming took 4 bases from V and 3 from J, leaving 12 bases between them. The CDR3 is made up of 15 amino acids. CDR1 is MNHEY and CDR2 is SVGAGI in the germline V gene. The CDR3 DNA reads as TGTGCCAGCAGTTCCCCAGGGCTGTCTAATGAAAAACTGTTTTTT. This codes for CASSSPGLSNEKLFF.

The chain links TRBV20-1 to TRBJ2-7, with no clear D. This CDR3 is built from 11 residues. The V gene lost 6 bases and the J gene lost 4 bases, with 10 bases spanning the gap. Germline V gene data show CDR1 as DFQATT and CDR2 as SNEGSKA (reference sequence). CDR3 sequence: CSAKEIYEQYF. Here the CDR3 DNA reads TGCAGTGCGAAAGAGATATACGAGCAGTACTTC.

The chain couples TRBV11-2 to TRBJ2-3; 7 nucleotides match TRBD2. V was pared by 5 bases and J by 4 bases, with 6 bases of the junction left unmatched. The CDR3 has 14 amino acids. Per the germline V gene, CDR1 is SGHAT and CDR2 is FQNNGV. This chain's CDR3 is CASSRRLAADTQYF. In DNA form, the CDR3 reads TGTGCCAGCAGCCGACGACTAGCTGCAGATACGCAGTATTTT.

This clone was detected only a few times. The chain joins TRBV7-5 to TRBJ2-7; the table's D call, TRBD2, was not checked against the DNA. TRBV7-5 is tagged as a pseudogene. The CDR3 runs to 17 residues. CDR3 residues: CVRSLTLASGRFYEQYF. CDR3 sequence (DNA): TGTGTCAGAAGCCTAACGCTGGCTAGCGGGAGGTTCTACGAGCAGTACTTC.

CDR3 residues: CASSLERGDNEQFF. Written as DNA, the CDR3 is TGCGCCAGCAGCTTGGAGCGGGGGGACAATGAGCAGTTCTTC. J is TRBJ2-1 and V is TRBV5-1; 9 bases map to TRBD2. The CDR3 covers 14 residues. Germline V gives CDR1 SGHRS, CDR2 YFSETQ. V dropped 0 bases and J dropped 5; count of bases not matched to a gene: 0.

As to this clone: The identical CDR3 is also encoded by other nucleotide sequences in the sample. The chain carries TRBV28 and TRBJ2-5, with 8 nucleotides matching TRBD2. The J call could be wrong; TRBJ2-7 is a better fit for the DNA end. The CDR3 is made up of 13 amino acids. Looked up from germline, CDR1 is MDHEN and CDR2 is SYDVKM. For the CDR3, the DNA is TGTGCCAGCAGTTCCGGGACTAGCTACGAGCAGTACTTC. Protein: CASSSGTSYEQYF.

V is TRBV5-1 and J is TRBJ2-2; TRBD1 might be the D (6 bases). Between the trimmed V and J ends, which lost 0 bases and 0 bases, there was a span of 12 bases. The CDR3 spans 17 residues. Germline assignment: CDR1 SGHRS and CDR2 YFSETQ. The CDR3 region is CASSLEAGAANTGELFF. CDR3 DNA: TGCGCCAGCAGCTTGGAGGCAGGGGCCGCGAACACCGGGGAGCTGTTTTTT. The whole variable domain, filled in from reference TRBV5-1 and TRBJ2-2, reads KAGVTQTPRYLIKTRGQQVTLSCSPISGHRSVSWYQQTPGQGLQFLFEYFSETQRNKGNFPGRFSGRQFSNSRSEMNVSTLELGDSALYLCASSLEAGAANTGELFFGEGSRLTVL.

The chain employs TRBV5-1 and TRBJ2-7; D is perhaps TRBD1 (5 bases). In germline, CDR1 is SGHRS, CDR2 YFSETQ. V was shortened by 3 bases and J by 5 bases, with 15 bases between the two germline ends. This CDR3 spans 14 amino acids. The DNA for the CDR3 is TGCGCCAGCAGCTACAGGAAGGATGCTGACGAGCAGTACTTC. Translation gives CASSYRKDADEQYF.

The V call is TRBV27, the J call TRBJ2-7; 8 nucleotides agree with TRBD1. Trimming removed 5 bases from V and 1 base from J; junction bases left unmatched: 7. The germline V gene encodes CDR1 MNHEY and CDR2 SMNVEV (reference sequence). This CDR3 contains 15 residues. The CDR3 nucleotides are TGTGCCAGCAGTGTTACCGGGACAGGTTCCTACGAGCAGTACTTC. Translation gives CASSVTGTGSYEQYF.

The V call is TRBV19, the J call TRBJ2-3; possibly TRBD1 for D (5 bases). Germline V gives CDR1 LNHDA, CDR2 SQIVND (reference sequence). This CDR3 contains 14 residues. With 3 bases removed from V and 1 base from J, the gap between germline ends came to 8 bases. CDR3 residues: CASSMKGRTDTQYF. CDR3 coding DNA: TGTGCCAGTAGTATGAAGGGGCGCACAGATACGCAGTATTTT.

The chain uses TRBV11-2 and TRBJ1-5, with D possibly TRBD1 on 6 matching bases. The CDR3 runs 14 residues. Germline CDR1 and CDR2: SGHAT and FQNNGV. V gave up 3 bases and J gave up 4 bases, with 10 bases separating them. The CDR3 protein is CASSFQGWNQPQHF. The CDR3 region has the DNA TGTGCCAGCAGCTTTCAGGGGTGGAATCAGCCCCAGCATTTT.

Worth noting for this clone: One junction end does not reproduce the germline sequence, and a read error may be involved. The chain is built from TRBV11-1 and TRBJ1-4; TRBD1 matches 10 bases. The germline V gene encodes CDR1 SGHAT and CDR2 FQDESV (reference sequence). This CDR3 region has 15 residues. The CDR3 is CASSHPGQGNDKLFF. CDR3 in DNA: TGTGCCAGCAGCCACCCGGGACAGGGGAATGACAAACTGTTTTTT.

The rearrangement joins TRBV6-5 to TRBJ2-7; 8 nucleotides match TRBD2. Germline V CDR1 and CDR2: MNHEY, SVGAGI. The CDR3 consists of 15 residues. V dropped 4 bases and J dropped 5; count of bases not matched to a gene: 10. The CDR3 DNA follows: TGTGCCAGCAGTTCCCCCGGGACTAGGGGAGACGAGCAGTACTTC. Amino acid sequence: CASSSPGTRGDEQYF.

This clone was seen once. The chain uses TRBV4-3 and TRBJ2-7, with 13 positions matching TRBD2. Per the germline V gene, CDR1 is LGHNA and CDR2 is YSLEER. The CDR3 is 14 residues long. V gave up 0 bases and J gave up 13 bases; unmatched junction bases: 6. CDR3: CASSQELAGGPGYF. As DNA, the CDR3 is TGCGCCAGCAGCCAAGAACTAGCGGGAGGGCCGGGATACTTC.

V and J are TRBV5-1 and TRBJ2-7, with a possible D match to TRBD1 (5 bases). This CDR3 has 16 residues. Germline assignment: CDR1 SGHRS and CDR2 YFSETQ. The ends were cut back, 2 bases at V and 9 bases at J, with 24 bases in the middle. DNA of the CDR3: TGCGCCAGCAGCTTAGGACACGCTGTTTCGGCTACGGGGCAGTACTTC. It is translated as CASSLGHAVSATGQYF.

This sequence joins TRBV30 and TRBJ2-7; maybe TRBD1 (5 bases). The CDR3 loop spans 15 amino acids. Germline V lookup: CDR1 GTSNPN, CDR2 SVGIG (reference sequence). V shed 3 bases and J shed 5 bases, with 20 bases lying between them. CDR3 bases: TGTGCCTGGAGCTGGGCCAAGGGGCAGAGGCACGAGCAGTACTTC. Translating it yields CAWSWAKGQRHEQYF.

This rearrangement joins TRBV2 to TRBJ1-1; TRBD1 might be the D (6 bases). V was cut by 6 bases and J by 1 base, with 9 bases left in between. Germline V gene lookup returns CDR1 SNHLY and CDR2 FYNNEI. The CDR3 has 13 residues. The CDR3 nucleotides read TGTGCCAGCAGGAAACAGGGGAACACTGAAGCTTTCTTT. It yields the protein CASRKQGNTEAFF.

The chain has TRBV7-9 and TRBJ2-3; a possible D gene is TRBD1 (7 bases). CDR1 SEHNR and CDR2 FQNEAQ come from the germline V gene (reference sequence). With 5 bases removed from V and 4 bases from J, the gap between germline ends came to 19 bases. CDR3 length equals 16 residues. Here the CDR3 DNA reads TGTGCCAGCAGCCCGTGGGGCCAGGGGGAGGCAGATACGCAGTATTTT. Amino acid sequence: CASSPWGQGEADTQYF.

This chain joins TRBV5-4 and TRBJ2-3, with 10 nucleotides matching TRBD2. After removal of 3 bases from V and 2 bases from J, the junction contained 3 bases not matched to a gene. The germline V gene encodes CDR1 SGHNT and CDR2 YYREEE (reference sequence). There are 15 residues in the CDR3. DNA for the CDR3: TGTGCCAGCAGCTCAGGACTAGCGGACACAGATACGCAGTATTTT. It translates to CASSSGLADTDTQYF.

This clone was recorded once. This chain links TRBV2 with TRBJ1-2, with D unresolved. Per germline, CDR1 SNHLY and CDR2 FYNNEI. The CDR3 consists of 15 residues. Trimming removed 8 bases from V and 7 bases from J, with 23 bases in between. CDR3 DNA sequence: TGTGCCAGCGCGGGAAGGGTGGGGAACCTACCTGGCTACACCTTC. Translating it yields CASAGRVGNLPGYTF.

Notes on this clone: The junction differs from germline at one of its ends, possibly a read error. The CDR3 DNA reads as TGTTCCAGCACCTGGGAGCCGACCCTGAACACTGAAGCTTTCTTT. Translation: CSSTWEPTLNTEAFF. The chain uses TRBV7-9 and TRBJ1-1; D call uncertain. Germline V gene lookup returns CDR1 SEHNR and CDR2 FQNEAQ (reference sequence). This CDR3 is built from 15 residues.

The count of this clone is one. Mismatch with germline at one junction end may stem from a read error. The chain is built from TRBV7-9 and TRBJ1-2, with a weak D call TRBD1 (5 bases). The CDR3 loop spans 15 amino acids. The germline gives CDR1 SEHNR, CDR2 FQNEAQ (reference sequence). The CDR3 bases are TGTTCCAGCAGCTTAGCGCACGGTGGGGGGTATGGCTACACCTTC. Translating gives CSSSLAHGGGYGYTF.

This chain joins TRBV7-2 and TRBJ2-5, with D possibly being TRBD2 (5 bases). V lost 1 base and J lost 3, with 15 bases in between. Looked up from germline, CDR1 is SGHTA and CDR2 is FQGNSA. The CDR3 spans 16 residues. The CDR3 reads CASSLGARRMEETQYF. The CDR3 DNA sequence: TGTGCCAGCAGCTTAGGGGCAAGGAGGATGGAAGAGACCCAGTACTTC.

The chain combines TRBV5-1 with TRBJ1-1; maybe TRBD1 (5 bases). This CDR3 region has 15 residues. CDR1 and CDR2 from the germline V gene are SGHRS and YFSETQ. Trimming took off 0 bases at V and 3 bases at J, with 12 bases between the two ends. The CDR3 here is CASSLDAGSHTEAFF. In DNA, the CDR3 is TGCGCCAGCAGCTTGGATGCAGGGTCTCACACTGAAGCTTTCTTT.

This clone was recorded only once. This chain connects TRBV27 to TRBJ2-1; maybe TRBD2 (6 bases). Trimming cost V 4 bases and J 2 bases, with 12 bases left between them. The V gene's germline CDR1 is MNHEY and CDR2 SMNVEV (reference sequence). The CDR3 has 15 residues. This CDR3 reads CASSSGGGAYNEQFF. The CDR3 nucleotides are TGTGCCAGCAGTTCCGGGGGAGGAGCCTACAATGAGCAGTTCTTC.

The chain is built from TRBV7-6 and TRBJ2-3, with TRBD2 identical over 11 bases. CDR1 is SGHVS, CDR2 FNYEAQ, per germline. V dropped 1 base and J dropped 9; count of bases not matched to a gene: 9. The CDR3 consists of 16 residues. CDR3 in amino acids: CASSLGTSGGKGTQYF. CDR3 DNA: TGTGCCAGCAGCTTAGGAACTAGCGGGGGCAAAGGGACGCAGTATTTT.